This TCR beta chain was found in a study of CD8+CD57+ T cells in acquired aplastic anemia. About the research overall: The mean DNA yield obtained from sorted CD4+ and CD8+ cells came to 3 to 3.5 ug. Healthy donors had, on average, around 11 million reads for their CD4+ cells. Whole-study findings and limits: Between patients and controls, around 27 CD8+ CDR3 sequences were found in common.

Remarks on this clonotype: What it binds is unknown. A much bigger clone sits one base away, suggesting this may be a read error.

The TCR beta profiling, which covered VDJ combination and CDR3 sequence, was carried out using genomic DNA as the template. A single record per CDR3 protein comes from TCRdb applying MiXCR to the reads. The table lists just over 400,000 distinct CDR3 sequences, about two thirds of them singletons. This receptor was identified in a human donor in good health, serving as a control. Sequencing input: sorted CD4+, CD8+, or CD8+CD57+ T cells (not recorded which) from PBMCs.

The CDR3: CASRRRGVDCNEQFF. The CDR3 DNA is TGTGCCAGCAGACGTCGGGGGGTGGACTGCAATGAGCAGTTCTTC. J is TRBJ2-1 and V is TRBV7-8; 7 positions agree with TRBD2. CDR1 is SGHVS, CDR2 FQNEAQ, per germline. The CDR3 covers 15 residues. The V gene end was trimmed by 6 bases and the J gene end by 6 bases; junction bases not matched to a gene: 11.